This T cell receptor (beta chain) was observed in a study of blood T cell repertoires in COVID-19. Looking at the study overall: Sources were T cells, B-cell-depleted T cells, or PBMCs; the material itself was cDNA or gDNA.

Measured with immunoSEQ multiplex PCR; TCRdb has only the in-frame clones, and not every one. The sample lists fewer than 300,000 clones, 75% to 90% seen once, with under 0.95% in the top ten. This CDR3 is 14 amino acids long. Trimming stripped 5 bases from V and 9 bases from J, with 17 bases between. The germline gives CDR1 MDHEN, CDR2 SYDVKM. V and J are TRBV28 and TRBJ1-5; a weak D match, TRBD1 (6 bases). The sample was peripheral blood. The clonotype was recovered from a man aged 25 to 40 with acute or convalescent COVID-19. CDR3 nucleotides: TGTGCCAGCAGTCGGGACAATGGGGTCAGGCCCCAGCATTTT. Protein product: CASSRDNGVRPQHF.